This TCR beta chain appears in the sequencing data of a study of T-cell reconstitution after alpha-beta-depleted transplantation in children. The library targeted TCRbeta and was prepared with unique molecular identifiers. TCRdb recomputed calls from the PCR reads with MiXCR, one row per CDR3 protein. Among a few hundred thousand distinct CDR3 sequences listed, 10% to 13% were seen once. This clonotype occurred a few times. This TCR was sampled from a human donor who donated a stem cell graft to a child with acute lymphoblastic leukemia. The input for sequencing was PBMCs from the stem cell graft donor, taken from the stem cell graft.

The CDR3 region has the DNA TGCAGTGCTGCACAGGGGACCTATGGCTACACCTTC. It specifies CSAAQGTYGYTF. This chain uses TRBV20-1 with TRBJ1-2; 7 nucleotides line up with TRBD1. Germline assignment: CDR1 DFQATT and CDR2 SNEGSKA (reference sequence). Trimming at V came to 5 bases and at J to 4 bases, leaving 4 bases not matched to a gene. The CDR3 is 12 amino acids.